One and the same sample provided the 13 T cell receptor beta chains below, sequenced in a study of a mutant IDH1 vaccine in newly diagnosed glioma. Time point indicated: baseline, week 1 (first vaccination visit). The treatment: pre-vaccination baseline after standard-of-care therapy. The assay was immunoSEQ multiplex PCR, and TCRdb's table has in-frame clones only and misses some. The sample records about 51,000 clones, roughly 80% being singletons. Here the sequenced sample was PBMCs, taken from a glioma patient treated with radiotherapy, temozolomide or both. The source of these receptors is a woman aged 40 to 50 with glioma.

This CDR3 reads CASSFTTGYNEQFF. DNA of the CDR3: TGCGCCAGCAGCTTCACGACGGGATACAATGAGCAGTTCTTC. The chain is built from TRBV5-1 and TRBJ2-1; the D gene is possibly TRBD2 (5 bases). CDR3 length: 14 residues. V was clipped by 2 bases and J by 4 bases, with 10 bases between them. Germline CDR1 is SGHRS and CDR2 is YFSETQ.

The chain joins TRBV5-1 to TRBJ2-1; TRBD2 matches at 14 bases. The CDR3 covers 16 residues. Germline CDR1 reads SGHRS; CDR2 reads YFSETQ. Unmatched junction bases numbered 10, after V lost 4 bases and J lost 10 bases. CDR3 sequence reads: CASSMRTSGGPGEQFF. CDR3 sequence (DNA): TGCGCCAGCAGCATGAGGACTAGCGGGGGGCCCGGGGAGCAGTTCTTC.

The rearrangement links TRBV6-5 to TRBJ1-2; 11 bases align to TRBD1. J lost 1 base, V lost 10 bases, and 5 bases had no gene match. Looked up from germline, CDR1 is MNHEY and CDR2 is SVGAGI. The CDR3 is 14 amino acids. The CDR3 reads CATRDRGNNYGYTF. The CDR3 DNA sequence: TGTGCCACCCGGGACAGGGGGAATAACTATGGCTACACCTTC.

The chain has TRBV13 and TRBJ1-6, with D perhaps TRBD1 (5 bases). V was clipped by 5 bases and J by 10 bases, with 18 bases between them. The CDR3 consists of 15 residues. From germline, CDR1 is PRHDT and CDR2 FYEKMQ (reference sequence). The DNA for the CDR3 is TGTGCCAGCAGCGCCAGAGCGCGAGCAGGGTCACCCCTCCACTTT. This sequence encodes CASSARARAGSPLHF.

The V call is TRBV9, the J call TRBJ1-2, with 7 nucleotides matching TRBD1. The CDR3 is made up of 13 amino acids. Losses at the gene ends were 2 bases for V and 8 bases for J; bases not matched to a gene: 6. Per germline, CDR1 SGDLS and CDR2 YYNGEE. This CDR3 is CASSVSTGPGYTF. CDR3 coding DNA: TGTGCCAGCAGCGTGTCGACAGGGCCAGGCTACACCTTC. The complete variable domain, with remaining parts taken from reference TRBV9 and TRBJ1-2, reads DSGVTQTPKHLITATGQRVTLRCSPRSGDLSVYWYQQSLDQGLQFLIQYYNGEERAKGNILERFSAQQFPDLHSELNLSSLELGDSALYFCASSVSTGPGYTFGSGTRLTVV.

V and J are TRBV29-1 and TRBJ2-7; 8 bases match TRBD1. CDR3 length: 14 amino acids. V gave up 6 bases and J gave up 2 bases; unmatched junction bases: 9. Germline CDR1 is SQVTM and CDR2 is ANQGSEA. The CDR3 DNA sequence: TGCAGCGTCACAGGGGGGCTAGGAGCCTACGAGCAGTACTTC. It yields the protein CSVTGGLGAYEQYF.

This rearrangement joins TRBV4-3 to TRBJ2-1, with D tentatively TRBD1 (6 bases). Germline CDR1 is LGHNA and CDR2 is YSLEER. Between the trimmed V and J ends, which lost 0 bases and 3 bases, there was a span of 9 bases. CDR3 length: 15 residues. The CDR3 nucleotides are TGCGCCAGCAGCCAAGATAACAGGGTCTACAATGAGCAGTTCTTC. Its translation is CASSQDNRVYNEQFF.

V usage is TRBV7-8 and J usage is TRBJ1-1; TRBD1 is a possible D gene (6 bases). The ends were cut back, 4 bases at V and 11 bases at J, with 11 bases in the middle. There are 11 residues in the CDR3. CDR1 SGHVS and CDR2 FQNEAQ come from the germline V gene. DNA for the CDR3: TGTGCCAGCAGCTCCCACAGGGTTGCTTTCTTT. Protein: CASSSHRVAFF.

This chain links TRBV6-5 with TRBJ1-2; TRBD1 might be the D (6 bases). The CDR3 has 15 residues. CDR1 and CDR2 from the germline V gene are MNHEY and SVGAGI. V was trimmed by 0 bases and J by 4 bases, leaving 12 bases between them. CDR3 in amino acids: CASSYSGDKGYGYTF. Here the CDR3 DNA reads TGTGCCAGCAGTTACTCGGGGGACAAGGGCTATGGCTACACCTTC.

V gene TRBV6-1 combines with J gene TRBJ2-7, with a possible D match to TRBD1 (6 bases). The germline gives CDR1 MNHNS, CDR2 SASEGT. The CDR3 runs to 12 residues. Trimming stripped 2 bases from V and 4 bases from J, with 6 bases between. The CDR3, as DNA: TGTGCCAGCAGTGAAAGGGGGTACGAGCAGTACTTC. Translation gives CASSERGYEQYF.

This chain uses TRBV14 with TRBJ2-2; tentative D call: TRBD2 (5 bases). The V end lost 1 base, the J end lost 3 bases, and 12 bases lay between the germline ends. Germline CDR1 and CDR2: SGHDN and FVKESK. The CDR3 is 16 residues long. The CDR3 loop is CASSQGARTYTGELFF. The DNA for the CDR3 is TGTGCCAGCAGCCAAGGAGCTAGGACTTACACCGGGGAGCTGTTTTTT.

Concerning this clone: The germline gene is not matched at one end of the junction; a read error may be the cause. The CDR3 sequence: CASSSYGPASSLHF. CDR3 coding DNA: TGTGCCAGCAGCTCTTATGGACCCGCTTCATCCCTCCACTTT. The genes are TRBV11-2 and TRBJ1-6; D gene unclear. This CDR3 spans 14 amino acids. CDR1 and CDR2 from the germline V gene are SGHAT and FQNNGV.

This rearrangement joins TRBV19 to TRBJ2-1; D not certain. The V and J ends lost 3 bases and 0 bases respectively, with 9 bases between them. CDR3 length: 15 amino acids. Germline-derived CDR1 and CDR2 are LNHDA and SQIVND (reference sequence). In DNA form, the CDR3 reads TGTGCCAGTAGTATGACTTGGAGCTCCTACAATGAGCAGTTCTTC. It specifies CASSMTWSSYNEQFF. The full variable domain, rest sourced from reference TRBV19 and TRBJ2-1, is DGGITQSPKYLFRKEGQNVTLSCEQNLNHDAMYWYRQDPGQGLRLIYYSQIVNDFQKGDIAEGYSVSREKKESFPLTVTSAQKNPTAFYLCASSMTWSSYNEQFFGPGTRLTVL.